The entry below describes one TCR beta chain. The specificity of this receptor is unknown. The sample holds no much larger clone one base away, and base qualities are not on file. The library relied on RT-PCR. These reads were obtained on a NextSeq 550. TCRdb cleaned the public reads at Q25 with fastp, built clones with MiXCR and kept in-frame beta chains. A single entry per CDR3 protein holds the most common genes and DNA from its merged rows. The sample table holds 100,000 to 130,000 distinct CDR3 sequences, of which over 30% were seen once. Around 25% of the sample lies in the top ten. The sample originates from a study of patients and donors after allogeneic stem cell transplantation (TCRdb year 2020). V gives up 1 base and J gives up 0 bases, and the segment between their germline ends measures 10 bases. CDR1 and CDR2, per the germline V gene (reference sequence), are MNHEY and SMNVEV. The CDR3, cysteine through phenylalanine, is 16 amino acids long. The kept DNA is CDR3 alone, 48 bases in frame from the first base.

Sequencing was done on a sample of blood, either unsorted or a sorted T cell fraction (not recorded which). Here the chain combines TRBV27 and TRBJ1-5; the D gene lacks a confident call. This TCR was sampled from a human donor who was either an allogeneic HSCT recipient or a stem cell or donor lymphocyte infusion donor (not recorded which). It is not recorded whose cells these are; they may come from a transplant donor. The DNA reads TGTGCCAGCAGTTTATATGGGATGAGTAGCAATCAGCCCCAGCATTTT. Its amino acids are CASSLYGMSSNQPQHF.